This is a list of T cell receptor beta chains from one sample in a study of blood T cell repertoires in COVID-19. Profiled with immunoSEQ multiplex PCR; TCRdb holds only in-frame clones, not every one. The table includes a few hundred thousand clones, about 91% detected once. The sequenced material came from PBMCs or T cells enriched from blood (not recorded which). Every receptor here comes from a woman in her 40s who had recovered from COVID-19. Both conserved end residues are part of each CDR3. A D gene is named only where the DNA matches it firmly. Size values are once, few and many counts, or a class for expanded clones, and some rows have none.

-	-	TRBV10-1	TRBJ1-1	CASSESVGGSTEAFF	TGCGCCAGCAGTGAGTCTGTCGGGGGTAGCACTGAAGCTTTCTTT
-	-	TRBV29-1	TRBJ1-2	CSGGPQGDYGYTF	TGCAGCGGAGGACCCCAGGGCGATTATGGCTACACCTTC
-	once	TRBV11-2	TRBJ2-5	CASSLTGGLRETQYF	TGTGCCAGCAGCTTAACGGGGGGCCTTAGAGAGACCCAGTACTTC
-	-	TRBV19	TRBJ2-2	CASSPGLFTGELFF	TGTGCCAGTAGTCCGGGACTGTTCACCGGGGAGCTGTTTTTT
TRBD2	-	TRBV7-3	TRBJ2-5	CASSLTSGEGTQYF	TGTGCCAGCAGCCTAACTAGCGGGGAAGGGACCCAGTACTTC
-	-	TRBV7-8	TRBJ1-1	CASSLGLTAMNTEAFF	TGTGCCAGCAGCTTAGGTCTCACAGCTATGAACACTGAAGCTTTCTTT
TRBD1	-	TRBV10-2	TRBJ2-3	CASTDRGRGTDTQYF	TGCGCCAGCACGGACAGGGGGCGCGGCACAGATACGCAGTATTTT
TRBD1	-	TRBV29-1	TRBJ2-3	CSVEDFRRGSPDTQYF	TGCAGCGTTGAAGATTTCCGCAGGGGGAGTCCAGATACGCAGTATTTT
TRBD2	-	TRBV19	TRBJ2-7	CASSMGLAGVNSYEQYF	TGTGCCAGTAGTATGGGACTAGCGGGGGTGAACTCCTACGAGCAGTACTTC
TRBD2	-	TRBV9	TRBJ2-7	CASGGLAGAGEQYF	TGTGCCAGCGGGGGACTAGCGGGAGCTGGGGAGCAGTACTTC
-	-	TRBV30	TRBJ2-2	CAWKPLYPDTGELFF	TGTGCCTGGAAGCCCTTATACCCGGACACCGGGGAGCTGTTTTTT
-	-	TRBV6-7	TRBJ1-5	CASSYAVTNQPQHF	TGTGCCAGCAGTTATGCGGTAACCAATCAGCCCCAGCATTTT
TRBD2	-	TRBV11-2	TRBJ2-1	CASSLGLAGGYNEQFF	TGTGCCAGCAGCTTAGGACTAGCGGGTGGATACAATGAGCAGTTCTTC
-	-	TRBV24-1	TRBJ1-5	CATSEATGSNQPQHF	TGTGCCACCAGTGAGGCCACAGGGAGCAATCAGCCCCAGCATTTT
-	-	TRBV7-3	TRBJ1-2	CASSLDSENYGYTF	TGTGCCAGCAGCTTAGACAGTGAAAACTATGGCTACACCTTC
TRBD1	-	TRBV29-1	TRBJ2-5	CSRDRGWETQYF	TGCAGCAGGGACAGGGGTTGGGAGACCCAGTACTTC
-	-	TRBV4-1	TRBJ2-7	CASSQVGYSYEQYF	TGCGCCAGCAGCCAAGTCGGGTACTCCTACGAGCAGTACTTC
TRBD2	-	TRBV6-5	TRBJ2-5	CASSYSPTSGGETQYF	TGTGCCAGCAGTTACTCTCCGACTAGCGGGGGAGAGACCCAGTACTTC
-	-	TRBV21-1	TRBJ2-3	CASSKERTGASGLGTQYF	TGTGCCAGCAGCAAAGAGCGGACAGGGGCTAGCGGGCTCGGTACGCAGTATTTT
-	-	TRBV28	TRBJ1-6	CASSPGERHSPLHF	TGTGCCAGCAGCCCAGGCGAGAGACACTCACCCCTCCACTTT
TRBD1	-	TRBV7-2	TRBJ1-4	CASSQTGGGEKLFF	TGTGCCAGCAGCCAGACAGGGGGCGGTGAAAAACTGTTTTTT
TRBD2	-	TRBV7-2	TRBJ2-1	CASSLGLAGYNEQFF	TGTGCCAGCAGCTTGGGACTAGCGGGCTACAATGAGCAGTTCTTC
TRBD2	-	TRBV27	TRBJ2-3	CASTRWAGVTDTQYF	TGTGCCAGCACCCGGTGGGCGGGAGTCACAGATACGCAGTATTTT
TRBD1	-	TRBV3-1/TRBV3-2	TRBJ1-6	CASSQAQWQGVGSPLHF	TGTGCCAGCAGCCAGGCCCAGTGGCAGGGGGTTGGTTCACCCCTCCACTTT
TRBD1	-	TRBV6-1	TRBJ2-4	CASSEPPTGAKNIQYF	TGTGCCAGCAGTGAACCCCCGACAGGGGCCAAAAACATTCAGTACTTC
TRBD2	-	TRBV19	TRBJ2-1	CASSRRLAGSYNEQFF	TGTGCCAGTAGTAGAAGACTAGCGGGTTCCTACAATGAGCAGTTCTTC
TRBD2	-	TRBV7-3	TRBJ2-1	CASGTGTSPNEQFF	TGTGCCAGCGGAACCGGGACTAGCCCCAATGAGCAGTTCTTC
-	few	TRBV30	TRBJ2-3	CACLEEGGSSTDTQYF	TGTGCCTGCCTAGAGGAAGGGGGATCTAGCACAGATACGCAGTATTTT
-	-	TRBV7-9	TRBJ1-1	CASSFLVSGTEAFF	TGTGCCAGCAGCTTCCTGGTCTCCGGCACTGAAGCTTTCTTT
-	-	TRBV24-1	TRBJ1-2	CATSDLYGYTF	TGTGCCACCAGTGACCTTTATGGCTACACCTTC
-	-	TRBV28	TRBJ2-7	CASSSPPTGSYEQYF	TGTGCCAGCAGTTCTCCCCCGACGGGTTCCTACGAGCAGTACTTC
-	few	TRBV7-9	TRBJ2-7	CASSLAYYEQYF	TGTGCCAGCAGCTTAGCCTACTACGAGCAGTACTTC
TRBD1	-	TRBV24-1	TRBJ1-2	CATSTRQGRDYGYTF	TGTGCCACCAGTACGCGACAGGGACGGGACTATGGCTACACCTTC
-	-	TRBV5-8	TRBJ2-1	CASSRRVTVYNEQFF	TGTGCCAGCAGCCGGAGGGTCACCGTCTACAATGAGCAGTTCTTC
-	-	TRBV5-1	TRBJ2-7	CASSLDGDYEQYF	TGCGCCAGCAGCTTGGATGGAGACTACGAGCAGTACTTC
TRBD2	-	TRBV15	TRBJ2-2	CATSRDLLGGTGELFF	TGTGCCACCAGCAGAGATCTTTTGGGGGGGACCGGGGAGCTGTTTTTT
-	-	TRBV12-5	TRBJ2-1	CASGLVPGAHGNEQFF	TGTGCTAGTGGTTTGGTACCAGGGGCCCACGGAAATGAGCAGTTCTTC
-	-	TRBV21-1	TRBJ2-5	CASSKGYREYQETQYF	TGTGCCAGCAGCAAAGGTTACAGGGAGTACCAAGAGACCCAGTACTTC
TRBD1	-	TRBV6-5	TRBJ2-1	CASSYTGAVNEQFF	TGTGCCAGCAGTTACACAGGGGCCGTAAATGAGCAGTTCTTC
-	-	TRBV2	TRBJ1-3	CASSEGQSSGNTIYF	TGTGCCAGCAGTGAAGGACAGTCATCCGGAAACACCATATATTTT
-	-	TRBV18	TRBJ2-1	CASSPLASIYNEQFF	TGTGCCAGCTCACCGTTGGCTAGCATCTACAATGAGCAGTTCTTC
-	-	TRBV21-1	TRBJ1-2	CASSKGDREGGYTF	TGTGCCAGCAGCAAAGGGGACAGGGAGGGAGGCTACACCTTC
-	-	TRBV11-3	TRBJ2-1	CASSARRKFNEQFF	TGTGCCAGCAGCGCCCGGAGGAAGTTCAATGAGCAGTTCTTC
-	-	TRBV5-8	TRBJ2-2	CASSLRVAVLNTGELFF	TGTGCCAGCAGCTTACGAGTAGCGGTCCTGAACACCGGGGAGCTGTTTTTT
TRBD1	-	TRBV7-2	TRBJ2-3	CASNQGTGGLDTQYF	TGTGCCAGCAACCAAGGGACAGGGGGTTTAGATACGCAGTATTTT
-	-	TRBV6-5	TRBJ1-3	CASKDSSRGNTIYF	TGTGCCAGCAAGGACAGCTCCCGTGGAAACACCATATATTTT
-	-	TRBV28	TRBJ1-5	CASNTGTLNQPQHF	TGTGCCAGCAACACCGGGACACTGAATCAGCCCCAGCATTTT
-	-	TRBV9	TRBJ1-1	CASSVGPSDEAFF	TGTGCCAGCAGCGTAGGGCCTTCTGATGAAGCTTTCTTT
TRBD2	-	TRBV20-1	TRBJ2-7	CSASMDPGGYYEQYF	TGCAGTGCCAGTATGGATCCGGGGGGTTACTACGAGCAGTACTTC
-	-	TRBV6-6	TRBJ2-7	CATEGGVGYEQYF	TGTGCCACCGAGGGAGGTGTGGGATACGAGCAGTACTTC